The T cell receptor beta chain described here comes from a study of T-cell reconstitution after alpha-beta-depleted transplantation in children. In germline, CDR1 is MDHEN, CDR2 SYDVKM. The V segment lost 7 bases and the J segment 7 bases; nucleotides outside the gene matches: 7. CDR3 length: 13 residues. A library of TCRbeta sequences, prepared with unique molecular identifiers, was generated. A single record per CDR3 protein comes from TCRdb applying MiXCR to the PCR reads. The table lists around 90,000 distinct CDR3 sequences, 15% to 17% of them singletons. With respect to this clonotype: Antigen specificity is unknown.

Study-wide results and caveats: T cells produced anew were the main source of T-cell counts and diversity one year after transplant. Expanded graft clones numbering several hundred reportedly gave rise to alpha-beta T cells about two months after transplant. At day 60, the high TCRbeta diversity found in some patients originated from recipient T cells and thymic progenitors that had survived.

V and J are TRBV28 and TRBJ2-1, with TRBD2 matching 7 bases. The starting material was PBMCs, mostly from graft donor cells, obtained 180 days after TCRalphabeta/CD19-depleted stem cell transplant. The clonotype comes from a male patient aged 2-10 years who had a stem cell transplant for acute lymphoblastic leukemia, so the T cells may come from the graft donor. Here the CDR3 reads CASTRTSSNEQFF. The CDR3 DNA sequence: TGTGCCAGCACTAGGACTAGTTCAAATGAGCAGTTCTTC.